These 15 T cell receptor beta chains share one sample of origin, sequenced in a study of blood T cell repertoires in COVID-19. TCRdb's table, derived via immunoSEQ multiplex PCR, lists solely in-frame clones and lacks some. This sample has roughly 170,000 clones, with under 90% found just once. Sequencing input: PBMCs or T cells enriched from blood (not recorded which). The receptors come from a man aged 50 to 59 who had recovered from COVID-19.

J is TRBJ1-2 and V is TRBV15, with 8 nucleotides matching TRBD1. V lost 3 bases, J lost 8 bases, and 8 bases stayed unmatched. This CDR3 has 14 residues. Germline V CDR1 and CDR2: LNHNV, YYDKDF (reference sequence). Written as DNA, the CDR3 is TGTGCCACCAGCAGGGTTCAGGGGGCGCGCGGCTACACCTTC. It specifies CATSRVQGARGYTF.

This sequence joins TRBV15 and TRBJ1-4; D is ambiguous. This CDR3 has 13 amino acids. CDR1 is LNHNV and CDR2 is YYDKDF in the germline V gene (reference sequence). V gave up 1 base and J gave up 5 bases, with 5 bases separating them. The CDR3 loop reads CATSRGRNEKLFF. The CDR3 DNA follows: TGTGCCACCAGCAGAGGGCGGAATGAAAAACTGTTTTTT. The full variable domain, its missing parts supplied by reference TRBV15 and TRBJ1-4, is DAMVIQNPRYQVTQFGKPVTLSCSQTLNHNVMYWYQQKSSQAPKLLFHYYDKDFNNEADTPDNFQSRRPNTSFCFLDIRSPGLGDTAMYLCATSRGRNEKLFFGSGTQLSVL.

The chain employs TRBV2 and TRBJ2-5; 8 bases agree with TRBD1. There are 13 residues in the CDR3. Germline V gene data show CDR1 as SNHLY and CDR2 as FYNNEI. The ends lost 7 bases at V and 4 bases at J; junction bases unmatched: 5. This CDR3 is CASNRDRRETQYF. The CDR3 nucleotides read TGTGCCAGCAACCGGGACAGGAGAGAGACCCAGTACTTC. The full variable domain, completed using reference TRBV2 and TRBJ2-5, is EPEVTQTPSHQVTQMGQEVILRCVPISNHLYFYWYRQILGQKVEFLVSFYNNEISEKSEIFDDQFSVERPDGSNFTLKIRSTKLEDSAMYFCASNRDRRETQYFGPGTRLLVL.

V is TRBV5-6 and J is TRBJ2-5; D is unclear. The V gene's germline CDR1 is SGHDT and CDR2 YYEEEE. This CDR3 region has 12 residues. V shed 2 bases and J shed 6 bases, with 8 bases lying between them. CDR3 sequence: CASSFNSQTQYF. The CDR3 DNA reads as TGTGCCAGCAGCTTTAACAGCCAGACCCAGTACTTC.

The chain is built from TRBV27 and TRBJ2-5; 11 nucleotides align to TRBD2. Germline V gene sequence: CDR1 MNHEY, CDR2 SMNVEV (reference sequence). V dropped 2 bases and J dropped 5; count of bases not matched to a gene: 16. The CDR3 consists of 19 residues. CDR3 residues: CASSLRLGVAGGPSETQYF. CDR3 coding DNA: TGTGCCAGCAGTTTAAGGCTGGGAGTAGCGGGGGGGCCGTCGGAGACCCAGTACTTC.

This clone was counted only a few times. The V and J genes are TRBV4-1 and TRBJ2-2; 10 bases align to TRBD1. Trimming at V came to 3 bases and at J to 5 bases, leaving 3 bases not matched to a gene. Germline lookup yields CDR1 MGHRA and CDR2 YSYEKL. This CDR3 region has 15 residues. CDR3 sequence reads: CASSQTGGATGELFF. The CDR3 DNA is TGCGCCAGCAGCCAGACAGGGGGCGCGACCGGGGAGCTGTTTTTT.

The chain is built from TRBV13 and TRBJ2-7; TRBD1 agrees at 11 bases. Trimming at V came to 3 bases and at J to 7 bases, leaving 8 bases not matched to a gene. Germline V gene lookup returns CDR1 PRHDT and CDR2 FYEKMQ (reference sequence). The CDR3 sequence is 15 residues long. The CDR3 spells CASSLRGQGAREQYF. The CDR3 DNA is TGTGCCAGCAGCTTGAGAGGACAGGGGGCGCGGGAGCAGTACTTC.

The chain is built from TRBV5-4 and TRBJ2-1; D is undetermined. The CDR3 covers 14 residues. The V end lost 0 bases, the J end lost 8 bases, and 12 bases lay between the germline ends. Germline values: CDR1 SGHNT, CDR2 YYREEE (reference sequence). CDR3 amino acids: CASSLGQARHEQFF. As DNA, the CDR3 is TGTGCCAGCAGCTTGGGGCAGGCCAGGCATGAGCAGTTCTTC.

The V call is TRBV29-1, the J call TRBJ2-3, with TRBD1 matching over 7 bases. V lost 0 bases to trimming and J lost 4 bases; unmatched junction nucleotides: 16. The CDR3 extends over 18 amino acids. The germline V gene encodes CDR1 SQVTM and CDR2 ANQGSEA. For the CDR3, the DNA is TGCAGCGTTGAAGATCTTCGTGGACAGGTCGTTAGGGCAGATACGCAGTATTTT. This encodes CSVEDLRGQVVRADTQYF.

V gene TRBV7-2 combines with J gene TRBJ2-1; TRBD2 aligns across 9 bases. Looked up from germline, CDR1 is SGHTA and CDR2 is FQGNSA. V trimming: 0 bases; J trimming: 7 bases; junction bases outside the gene matches: 10. The length of the CDR3 is 17 residues. The CDR3 DNA is TGTGCCAGCAGCTTAGCGCGCCCAGCGGGGGGAAGGAATGAGCAGTTCTTC. This sequence encodes CASSLARPAGGRNEQFF.

This chain joins TRBV3-1 (or the pseudogene TRBV3-2) and TRBJ1-1, with TRBD1 identical over 7 bases. After removal of 2 bases from V and 5 bases from J, the junction contained 8 bases not matched to a gene. Germline V gene data show CDR1 as LGHDT and CDR2 as YNNKEL (reference sequence). The CDR3 length is 15 residues. The CDR3 sequence is CASSQKKGAGTEAFF. Written as DNA, the CDR3 is TGTGCCAGCAGCCAAAAGAAGGGGGCAGGGACTGAAGCTTTCTTT.

The V and J genes are TRBV5-1 and TRBJ2-7, with 8 bases aligning to TRBD2. Germline loops: CDR1 SGHRS, CDR2 YFSETQ. With 0 bases clipped from V and 6 bases from J, the junction kept 5 bases outside the gene matches. The CDR3 runs 14 residues. CDR3 DNA sequence: TGCGCCAGCAGCTTGGGGGCGGGGGGCCGCGAGCAGTACTTC. Its protein is CASSLGAGGREQYF.

The chain combines TRBV10-2 with TRBJ2-1; 7 bases are shared with TRBD1. Germline V gives CDR1 WSHSY, CDR2 SAAADI. V was pared by 11 bases and J by 4 bases, with 20 bases of the junction left unmatched. The CDR3 is made up of 17 amino acids. The CDR3 loop reads CAVQVWEGGANYNEQFF. CDR3 nucleotides: TGCGCCGTACAAGTGTGGGAAGGGGGCGCGAATTACAATGAGCAGTTCTTC.

This clone occurred a few times. The DNA of the CDR3 is TGTGCCACCAGCAGAACCAGACTTATCTCCACAGATACGCAGTATTTT. Translated, it gives CATSRTRLISTDTQYF. V gene TRBV15 combines with J gene TRBJ2-3; D not certain. Looked up from germline, CDR1 is LNHNV and CDR2 is YYDKDF (reference sequence). The CDR3 covers 16 residues. Trimming removed 2 bases from V and 2 bases from J, with 14 bases in between. The full variable domain, with the rest looked up from reference TRBV15 and TRBJ2-3, is DAMVIQNPRYQVTQFGKPVTLSCSQTLNHNVMYWYQQKSSQAPKLLFHYYDKDFNNEADTPDNFQSRRPNTSFCFLDIRSPGLGDTAMYLCATSRTRLISTDTQYFGPGTRLTVL.

V and J are TRBV6-5 and TRBJ1-2; D possibly corresponds to TRBD1 (5 bases). CDR1 MNHEY and CDR2 SVGAGI come from the germline V gene. V gave up 5 bases and J gave up 8 bases, with 12 bases separating them. The CDR3 consists of 12 residues. The CDR3 here is CASSIGTLGYTF. The CDR3 nucleotides are TGTGCCAGCAGTATCGGGACTTTAGGCTACACCTTC.